This entry is about one T cell receptor (beta chain). Germline V gene lookup returns CDR1 SGHTA and CDR2 FQGNSA. V was cut by 3 bases and J by 3 bases, with 15 bases left in between. The CDR3 contains 15 residues. These data are taken from a study of blood T cell repertoires in COVID-19. Study summary: From the United States, Italy and Spain came samples of acute and convalescent COVID-19. PBMCs, B-cell-depleted T cells, or T cells were the source of the cDNA or gDNA that made up the material.

Original analysis: Scientists estimated how many nucleated cells there were by amplifying reference gene primers. Profiling relied on immunoSEQ multiplex PCR, and the TCRdb table lists in-frame clones only, not all of them. That table gives V, J and clone size, and the DNA gave D and trimming. The table shows hundreds of thousands of clones, with 88% occurring only once. This clonotype was sampled from a young man with active or convalescent COVID-19. Sample: peripheral blood. V gene TRBV7-2 combines with J gene TRBJ2-7, with a possible D match to TRBD2 (6 bases). The CDR3 DNA reads as TGTGCCAGCAGCTTCTCGGGGGTGGCCGGCTACGAGCAGTACTTC. Translating it yields CASSFSGVAGYEQYF.